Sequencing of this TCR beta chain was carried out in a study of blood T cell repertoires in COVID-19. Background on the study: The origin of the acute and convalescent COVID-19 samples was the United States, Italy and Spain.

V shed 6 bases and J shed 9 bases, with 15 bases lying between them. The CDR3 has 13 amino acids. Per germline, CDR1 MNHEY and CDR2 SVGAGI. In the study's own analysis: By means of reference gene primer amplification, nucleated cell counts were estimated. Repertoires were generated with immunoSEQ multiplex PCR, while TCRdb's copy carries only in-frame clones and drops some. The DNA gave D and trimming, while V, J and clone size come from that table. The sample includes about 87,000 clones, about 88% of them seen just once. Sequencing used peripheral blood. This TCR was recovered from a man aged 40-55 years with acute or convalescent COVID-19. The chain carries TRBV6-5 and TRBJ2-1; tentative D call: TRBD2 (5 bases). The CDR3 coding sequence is TGTGCCAGCAGCTTGCCGGGAATCTCTGAGCAGTTCTTC. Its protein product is CASSLPGISEQFF.